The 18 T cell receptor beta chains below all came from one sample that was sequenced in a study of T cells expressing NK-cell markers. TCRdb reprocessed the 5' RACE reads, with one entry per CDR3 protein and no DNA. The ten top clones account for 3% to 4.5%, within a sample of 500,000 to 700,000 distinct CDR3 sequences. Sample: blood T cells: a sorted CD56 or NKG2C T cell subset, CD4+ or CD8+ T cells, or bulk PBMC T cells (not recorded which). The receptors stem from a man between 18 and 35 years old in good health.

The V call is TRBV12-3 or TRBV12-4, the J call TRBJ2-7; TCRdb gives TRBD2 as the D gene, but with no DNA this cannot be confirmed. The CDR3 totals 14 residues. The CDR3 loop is CASSLAGRESEQYF.

The CDR3 reads CASSRRVAGGPSSYNEQFF. The genes are TRBV11-1 and TRBJ2-1; as DNA is missing, the TRBD2 call by TCRdb cannot be tested. Germline assignment: CDR1 SGHAT and CDR2 FQDESV (reference sequence). The CDR3 spans 19 residues.

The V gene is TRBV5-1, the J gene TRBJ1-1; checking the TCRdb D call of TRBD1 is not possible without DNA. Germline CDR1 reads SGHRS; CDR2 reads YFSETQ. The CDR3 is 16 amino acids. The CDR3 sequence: CASSLDAQGPRTEAFF. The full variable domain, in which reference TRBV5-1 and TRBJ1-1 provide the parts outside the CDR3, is KAGVTQTPRYLIKTRGQQVTLSCSPISGHRSVSWYQQTPGQGLQFLFEYFSETQRNKGNFPGRFSGRQFSNSRSEMNVSTLELGDSALYLCASSLDAQGPRTEAFFGQGTRLTVV.

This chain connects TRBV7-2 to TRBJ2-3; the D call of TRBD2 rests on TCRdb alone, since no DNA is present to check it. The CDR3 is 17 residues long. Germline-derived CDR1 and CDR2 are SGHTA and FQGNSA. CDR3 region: CASSLASSGRARDTQYF.

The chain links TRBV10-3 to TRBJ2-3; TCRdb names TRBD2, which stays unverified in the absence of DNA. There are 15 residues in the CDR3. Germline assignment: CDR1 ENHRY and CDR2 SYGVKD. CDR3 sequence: CATTSGRISTDTQYF.

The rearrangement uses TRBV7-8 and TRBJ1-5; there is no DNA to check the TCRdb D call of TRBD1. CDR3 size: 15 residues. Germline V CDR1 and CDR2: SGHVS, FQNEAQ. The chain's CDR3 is CASSTYRDTHQPQHF.

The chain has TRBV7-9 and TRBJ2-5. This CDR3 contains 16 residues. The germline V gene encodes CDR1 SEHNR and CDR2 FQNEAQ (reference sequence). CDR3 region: CASSQFQDVKEETQYF. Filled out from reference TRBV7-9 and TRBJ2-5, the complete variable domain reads DTGVSQNPRHKITKRGQNVTFRCDPISEHNRLYWYRQTLGQGPEFLTYFQNEAQLEKSRLLSDRFSAERPKGSFSTLEIQRTEQGDSAMYLCASSQFQDVKEETQYFGPGTRLLVL.

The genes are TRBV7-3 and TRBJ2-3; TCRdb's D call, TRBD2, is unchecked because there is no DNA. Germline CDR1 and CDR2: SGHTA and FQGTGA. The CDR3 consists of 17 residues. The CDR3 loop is CASSLSRSGRLTDTQYF.

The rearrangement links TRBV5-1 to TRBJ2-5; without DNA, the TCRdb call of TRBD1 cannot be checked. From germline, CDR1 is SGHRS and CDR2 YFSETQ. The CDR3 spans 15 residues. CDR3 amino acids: CASSFYRELQETQYF.

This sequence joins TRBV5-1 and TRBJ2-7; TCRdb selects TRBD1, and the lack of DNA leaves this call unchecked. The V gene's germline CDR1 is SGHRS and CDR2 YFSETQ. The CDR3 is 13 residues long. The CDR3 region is CASSPLSGYEQYF.

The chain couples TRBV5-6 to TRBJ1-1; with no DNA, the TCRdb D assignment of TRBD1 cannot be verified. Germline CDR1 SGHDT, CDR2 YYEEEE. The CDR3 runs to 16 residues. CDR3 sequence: CASSLGYRGEGTEAFF.

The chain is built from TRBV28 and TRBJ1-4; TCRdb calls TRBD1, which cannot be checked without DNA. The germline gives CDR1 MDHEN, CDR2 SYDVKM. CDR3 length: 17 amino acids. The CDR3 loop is CASSPPGRSTPNEKLFF. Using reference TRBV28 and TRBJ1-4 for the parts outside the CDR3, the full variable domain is DVKVTQSSRYLVKRTGEKVFLECVQDMDHENMFWYRQDPGLGLRLIYFSYDVKMKEKGDIPEGYSVSREKKERFSLILESASTNQTSMYLCASSPPGRSTPNEKLFFGSGTQLSVL.

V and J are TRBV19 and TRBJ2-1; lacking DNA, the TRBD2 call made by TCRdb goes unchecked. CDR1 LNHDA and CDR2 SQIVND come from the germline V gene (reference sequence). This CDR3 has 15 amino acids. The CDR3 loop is CASSPALAGHNEQFF. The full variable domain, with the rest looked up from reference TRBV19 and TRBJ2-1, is DGGITQSPKYLFRKEGQNVTLSCEQNLNHDAMYWYRQDPGQGLRLIYYSQIVNDFQKGDIAEGYSVSREKKESFPLTVTSAQKNPTAFYLCASSPALAGHNEQFFGPGTRLTVL.

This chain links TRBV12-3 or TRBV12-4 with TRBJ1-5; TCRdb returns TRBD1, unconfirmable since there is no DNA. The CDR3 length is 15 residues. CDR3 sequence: CASSFGQGAGQPQHF.

CDR3 in amino acids: CASSLGRVGGYTF. The chain employs TRBV12-3 or TRBV12-4 and TRBJ1-2; TCRdb designates TRBD1, a call that cannot be tested without DNA. The CDR3 runs to 13 residues.

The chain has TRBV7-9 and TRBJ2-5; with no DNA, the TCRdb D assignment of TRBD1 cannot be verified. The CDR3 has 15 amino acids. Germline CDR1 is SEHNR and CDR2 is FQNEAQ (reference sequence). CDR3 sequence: CASSAPVGEQETQYF.

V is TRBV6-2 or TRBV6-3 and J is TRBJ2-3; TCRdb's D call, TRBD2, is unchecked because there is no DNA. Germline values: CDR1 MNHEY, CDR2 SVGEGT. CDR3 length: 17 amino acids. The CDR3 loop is CASSSLTSDFFTDTQYF.

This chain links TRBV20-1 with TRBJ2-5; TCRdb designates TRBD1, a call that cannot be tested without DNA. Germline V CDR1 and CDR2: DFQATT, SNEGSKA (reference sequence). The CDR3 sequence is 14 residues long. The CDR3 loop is CSARASRARETQYF.